One and the same sample provided the 7 T cell receptor beta chains below, sequenced in a study of blood T cells in healthy people across ages. A second PCR, run for about 7 to 12 cycles, used a sample-barcoded 5' primer plus a J-beta primer mix. MiXCR was run by TCRdb on the 5' RACE reads, yielding one entry per CDR3 protein. The sample holds fewer than 750,000 distinct CDR3 sequences, more than 45% seen once. Material: blood. Receptors were obtained from an elderly woman in good health.

The rearrangement joins TRBV5-1 to TRBJ1-6, with 7 bases that match TRBD1. This CDR3 spans 15 amino acids. Germline values: CDR1 SGHRS, CDR2 YFSETQ. V shed 0 bases, J shed 8 bases, and the junction held 5 bases outside the gene matches. The CDR3: CASSLVGQTYSPLHF. The CDR3 DNA follows: TGCGCCAGCAGCTTGGTGGGACAGACATATTCACCCCTCCACTTT.

The genes are TRBV3-1 and TRBJ2-7; D unclear. This CDR3 contains 15 residues. CDR1 is LGHDT, CDR2 YNNKEL, per germline (reference sequence). Between the trimmed V and J ends, which lost 6 bases and 5 bases, there was a span of 20 bases. The CDR3 here is CASSQLPGQNDEQYF. The CDR3 nucleotides read TGTGCCAGCAGTCAACTCCCAGGTCAGAACGACGAGCAGTACTTC.

A few counts support this clonotype. V and J are TRBV6-6 and TRBJ1-5; D is unclear. The CDR3 sequence is 14 residues long. Per the germline V gene, CDR1 is MNHNY and CDR2 is SVGAGI (reference sequence). V gave up 2 bases and J gave up 2 bases, with 7 bases separating them. In DNA, the CDR3 is TGTGCCAGCAGTTACGCGGACGGCAATCAGCCCCAGCATTTT. Its translation: CASSYADGNQPQHF.

In the case of this clonotype: This may stem from a read error, because a much larger clone lies one nucleotide away. The chain carries TRBV7-3 and TRBJ2-1; D perhaps matches TRBD1 (5 bases). The CDR3 has 17 residues. V was clipped by 1 base and J by 5 bases, with 18 bases between them. CDR1 is SGHTA and CDR2 is FQGTGA in the germline V gene. The CDR3 sequence is CASSLNTWAQENNEQFF. In DNA, the CDR3 is TGTGCCAGCAGCTTAAATACTTGGGCACAGGAGAACAATGAGCAGTTCTTC.

V and J are TRBV29-1 and TRBJ1-2, with D unresolved. The germline CDR1 and CDR2 sequences are SQVTM and ANQGSEA. Trimming shortened V by 4 bases and J by 4 bases, and 19 bases separated the two germline ends. This CDR3 comprises 15 residues. CDR3 sequence (DNA): TGCAGCGTTGGGGGAGTACGACCGTCCGGCTATGGCTACACCTTC. This sequence encodes CSVGGVRPSGYGYTF.

The chain employs TRBV27 and TRBJ2-7; 8 nucleotides match TRBD2. CDR3 length equals 15 residues. Germline CDR1 is MNHEY and CDR2 is SMNVEV (reference sequence). J lost 2 bases, V lost 4 bases, and 7 bases had no gene match. CDR3 sequence (DNA): TGTGCCAGCAGTTCTCAGCGGGGGTGGACCTACGAGCAGTACTTC. It yields the protein CASSSQRGWTYEQYF.

This sequence joins TRBV7-9 and TRBJ2-5, with TRBD2 identical over 9 bases. With 1 base clipped from V and 2 bases from J, the junction kept 11 bases outside the gene matches. The CDR3 spans 18 residues. Germline assignment: CDR1 SEHNR and CDR2 FQNEAQ (reference sequence). CDR3 region: CASSLERRSGGTQETQYF. The DNA of the CDR3 is TGTGCCAGCAGCTTAGAGCGTCGGAGCGGGGGGACACAAGAGACCCAGTACTTC.